These T cell receptor beta chains were read from a single sample in a study of Ad26.COV2.S vaccination and SARS-CoV-2 variants. Here immunoSEQ multiplex PCR was the method, and the copy in TCRdb shows in-frame clones only, minus some. The sample lists roughly 410,000 clones; roughly four fifths were seen once. The source material was peripheral blood, sampled in a trial of Ad26.COV2.S vaccine versus placebo. These receptor sequences come from a person between 18 and 65 years old who received the Ad26.COV2.S COVID-19 vaccine or a placebo. Each CDR3 is given with its conserved first and last residue. The D gene is left open where the match is weak. Not all rows give a size; the values are once, few, many and, for expanded clones, a class.

clone_size	d_call	v_call	j_call	cdr3_nt	cdr3_aa
once	TRBD2	TRBV19	TRBJ2-7	TGTGCCAGTAGTATAGCCCTGACTAGCGGGAGTTATGAGCAGTACTTC	CASSIALTSGSYEQYF
-	-	TRBV6-5	TRBJ1-6	TGTGCCAGCAGTTACTCGACAAATTCACCCCTCCACTTT	CASSYSTNSPLHF
-	TRBD1	TRBV6-1	TRBJ2-5	TGTGCCAGCAGTGAAGGGCCTTACAGGGGGCGGCACTATGTATCCCAGTACTTC	CASSEGPYRGRHYVSQYF
-	-	TRBV6-2/TRBV6-3	TRBJ2-1	TGTGCCAGCAGTAAGAGCAGACCGATCGGAGAGCAGTTCTTC	CASSKSRPIGEQFF
-	-	TRBV20-1	TRBJ1-6	TGCAGTGCTAGTATCCCCTCCGGGACTCATAATTCACCCCTCCACTTT	CSASIPSGTHNSPLHF
-	-	TRBV27	TRBJ2-1	TGTGCCAGCAGTTTACCCGGACTTAAGGGCGATGAGCAGTTCTTC	CASSLPGLKGDEQFF
-	-	TRBV27	TRBJ1-2	TGTGCCAGCAGACCTTCCGACAGGTACTATGGCTACACCTTC	CASRPSDRYYGYTF
-	TRBD2	TRBV7-3	TRBJ2-2	TGTGCCAGCAGCTTAATCCCCGGGGGGGCCGGGGAGCTGTTTTTT	CASSLIPGGAGELFF
once	TRBD2	TRBV28	TRBJ2-1	TGTGCCAGCAGTTTCATCCTAGCGGACTACAATGAGCAGTTCTTC	CASSFILADYNEQFF
-	-	TRBV27	TRBJ2-1	TGTGCCAGCACGCACAGGTTCCGGCCGGGGGGCCCGTCCTACAATGAGCAGTTCTTC	CASTHRFRPGGPSYNEQFF
-	TRBD1	TRBV29-1	TRBJ1-4	TGCAGCGTTGGAGGGGGCGCTTCGGGAAAACTGTTTTTT	CSVGGGASGKLFF
-	-	TRBV5-1	TRBJ2-2	TGCGCCAGCAGCTTAAACCTGGAGGAGCTGTTTTTT	CASSLNLEELFF
-	-	TRBV19	TRBJ1-1	TGTGCCAGTAGTGAGAACGGTCCGGGGAAGAACACTGAAGCTTTCTTT	CASSENGPGKNTEAFF
-	-	TRBV7-9	TRBJ1-6	TGTGCCAGCAGCACCCTGATGGACGCCCCCCGGTCACCCCTCCACTTT	CASSTLMDAPRSPLHF
-	-	TRBV9	TRBJ1-1	TGTGCCAGCAGCATACGACACAACATGAACACTGAAGCTTTCTTT	CASSIRHNMNTEAFF
-	-	TRBV5-1	TRBJ1-4	TGCGCCAGCAGCTTGGGAACGGGTGCAACTAATGAAAAACTGTTTTTT	CASSLGTGATNEKLFF
-	-	TRBV12-3/TRBV12-4	TRBJ1-1	TGTGCCAGCAGTCCCCGGGGCTTCACTGAAGCTTTCTTT	CASSPRGFTEAFF
-	TRBD1	TRBV10-1	TRBJ2-1	TGCGCCAGCAGTGACGGACAGGGTGCGAATGAGCAGTTCTTC	CASSDGQGANEQFF
-	-	TRBV18	TRBJ2-7	TGTGCCAGCTCAGGGTTCTACGAGCAGTACTTC	CASSGFYEQYF
-	-	TRBV19	TRBJ1-5	TGTGCCAGTAGTATGGGGGCCTACAATCAGCCCCAGCATTTT	CASSMGAYNQPQHF
few	-	TRBV7-9	TRBJ1-6	TGTGCCAGCAGTCCCGGGACATCGGGCTCACCCCTCCACTTT	CASSPGTSGSPLHF
-	-	TRBV27	TRBJ2-7	TGTGCCAGCAGTCCCCTATTAGGGCAGGGCCCCTACGAGCAGTACTTC	CASSPLLGQGPYEQYF
-	-	TRBV5-6	TRBJ2-1	TGTGCCAGCAGCTTGGCTACTTACAATGAGCAGTTCTTC	CASSLATYNEQFF
few	TRBD1	TRBV24-1	TRBJ2-5	TGTGCCACCAGTGATTTGCAGGGGGACCAGGAGACCCAGTACTTC	CATSDLQGDQETQYF
-	-	TRBV27	TRBJ1-4	TGTGCCAGCAGTTTACAGAATTTCGGGACCGCTGAAAAACTGTTTTTT	CASSLQNFGTAEKLFF
once	-	TRBV10-3	TRBJ2-7	TGTGCCATCAGTGAGGGTCGACAGGTTGGGGATTACGAGCAGTACTTC	CAISEGRQVGDYEQYF
-	-	TRBV7-6	TRBJ2-1	TGTGCCAGCAGCTTATACCCCGGGGGTGAGCAGTTCTTC	CASSLYPGGEQFF
-	-	TRBV7-9	TRBJ2-5	TGTGCCAGCAGCTTTGTGCAGGGGTCCGCGACCCAGTACTTC	CASSFVQGSATQYF
-	-	TRBV7-9	TRBJ1-4	TGTGCCAGCAGCCCACCGAGGGGCAGTGAAAAACTGTTTTTT	CASSPPRGSEKLFF
-	-	TRBV12-1	TRBJ1-2	TGTGCCAGCAGCTGGCTTAGGAGACAGGGGAACGGCTACACCTTC	CASSWLRRQGNGYTF
-	-	TRBV6-1	TRBJ2-7	TGTGCCAGCAGTGAAATCGAGGGTGGTCCCTACGAGCAGTACTTC	CASSEIEGGPYEQYF
-	-	TRBV5-1	TRBJ1-1	TGCGCCAGCAGCTTTGGTGGGGCCACTGAAGCTTTCTTT	CASSFGGATEAFF
-	TRBD2	TRBV18	TRBJ2-7	TGTGCCAGCTCACCGGTTAGCGGGAGTCCCCACGAGCAGTACTTC	CASSPVSGSPHEQYF
-	TRBD1	TRBV2	TRBJ2-7	TGTGCCAGCCGAACAGGGGCCCACGTGGAGCAGTACTTC	CASRTGAHVEQYF
-	-	TRBV13	TRBJ1-3	TGTGCCAGCAGCTTACTACGGGGCAGAGCTGGAAACACCATATATTTT	CASSLLRGRAGNTIYF
once	TRBD2	TRBV5-1	TRBJ2-3	TGCGCCAGCAGCTTGGGCCCAGCGGGAGAACCAGATACGCAGTATTTT	CASSLGPAGEPDTQYF
-	-	TRBV9	TRBJ2-5	TGTGCCAGCAGCTCCGGAGAGACCCAGTACTTC	CASSSGETQYF